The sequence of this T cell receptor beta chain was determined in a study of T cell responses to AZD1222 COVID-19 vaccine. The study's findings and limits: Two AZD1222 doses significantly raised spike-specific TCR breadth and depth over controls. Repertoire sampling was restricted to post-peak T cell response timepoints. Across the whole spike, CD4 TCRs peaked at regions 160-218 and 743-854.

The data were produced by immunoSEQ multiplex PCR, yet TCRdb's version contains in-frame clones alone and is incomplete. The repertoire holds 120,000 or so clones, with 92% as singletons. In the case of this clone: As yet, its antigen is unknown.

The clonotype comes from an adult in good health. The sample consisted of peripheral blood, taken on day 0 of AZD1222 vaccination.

The CDR3 reads CASSYSRREWETQYF. CDR3 sequence (DNA): TGTGCCAGCAGTTACTCGCGGCGGGAGTGGGAGACCCAGTACTTC. The chain uses TRBV6-2 or TRBV6-3 and TRBJ2-5; 7 bases match TRBD2. V dropped 0 bases and J dropped 5; count of bases not matched to a gene: 6. In germline, CDR1 is MNHEY, CDR2 SVGEGT. The CDR3 contains 15 residues.